What follows describes a single T cell receptor (beta chain). Its antigen is undetermined. V was shortened by 2 bases and J by 5 bases, with 8 bases between the two germline ends. This CDR3 comprises 12 residues. Germline V gene sequence: CDR1 GTSNPN, CDR2 SVGIG (reference sequence). It was CD45RO-negative cells, positively selected for CCR7, that made up naive CD8 cells, with terminally differentiated effector memory CD45RA+ cells excluded. The record originates from a study of shared clonotypes between healthy human individuals. Study overall: Donors had three CD4 naive, three CD4 memory, two CD8 naive and one CD8 memory plate apiece. Study-wide results and limits: Non-shared clonotypes showed lower generation probabilities than clonotypes common to all four donors.

Profiling relied on immunoSEQ multiplex PCR, and the TCRdb table lists in-frame clones only, not all of them. The data show about 2 million clones, approximately 94% seen once. The sequencing input was naive CD8+ T cells sorted from blood. The V gene is TRBV30, the J gene TRBJ2-3, with D perhaps TRBD1 (5 bases). The receptor comes from a man between 18 and 29 years old in good health. The CDR3 DNA sequence: TGTGCCTGGAGTACCAGGGAAGATACGCAGTATTTT. Translation: CAWSTREDTQYF.